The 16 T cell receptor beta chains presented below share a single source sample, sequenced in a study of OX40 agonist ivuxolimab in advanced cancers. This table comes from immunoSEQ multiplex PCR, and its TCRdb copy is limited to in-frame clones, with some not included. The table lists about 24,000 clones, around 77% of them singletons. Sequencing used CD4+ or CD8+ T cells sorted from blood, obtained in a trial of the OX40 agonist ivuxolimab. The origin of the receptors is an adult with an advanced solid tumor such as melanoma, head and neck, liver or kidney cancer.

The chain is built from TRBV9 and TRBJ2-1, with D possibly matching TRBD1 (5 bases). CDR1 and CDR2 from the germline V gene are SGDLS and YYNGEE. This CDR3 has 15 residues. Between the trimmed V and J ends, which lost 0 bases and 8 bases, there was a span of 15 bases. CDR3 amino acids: CASSVEGRGIDEQFF. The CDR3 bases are TGTGCCAGCAGCGTAGAGGGTAGGGGTATTGATGAGCAGTTCTTC.

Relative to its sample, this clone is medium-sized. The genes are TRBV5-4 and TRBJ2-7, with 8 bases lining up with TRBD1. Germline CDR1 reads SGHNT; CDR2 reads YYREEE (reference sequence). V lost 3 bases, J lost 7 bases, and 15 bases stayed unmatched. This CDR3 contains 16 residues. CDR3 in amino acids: CASSSYLGQGSIEQYF. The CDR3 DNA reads TGTGCCAGCAGCTCTTATTTAGGACAGGGTTCAATTGAGCAGTACTTC.

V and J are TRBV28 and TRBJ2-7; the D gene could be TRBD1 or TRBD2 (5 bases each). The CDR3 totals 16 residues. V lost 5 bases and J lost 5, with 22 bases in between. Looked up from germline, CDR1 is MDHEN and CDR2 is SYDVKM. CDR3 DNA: TGTGCCAGCAGTCCAATAAAGGGCCTAGCCAGGGACGAGCAGTACTTC. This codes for CASSPIKGLARDEQYF.

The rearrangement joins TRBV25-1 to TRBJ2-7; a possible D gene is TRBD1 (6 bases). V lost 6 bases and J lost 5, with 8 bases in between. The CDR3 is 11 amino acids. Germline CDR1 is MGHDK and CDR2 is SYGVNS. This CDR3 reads CASRTGHEQYF. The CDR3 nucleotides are TGTGCCAGCAGGACAGGACACGAGCAGTACTTC.

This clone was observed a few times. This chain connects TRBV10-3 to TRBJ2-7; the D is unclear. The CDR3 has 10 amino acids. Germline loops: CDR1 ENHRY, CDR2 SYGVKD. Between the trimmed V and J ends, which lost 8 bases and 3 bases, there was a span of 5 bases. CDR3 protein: CAIGGYEQYF. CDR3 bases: TGTGCCATCGGCGGCTACGAGCAGTACTTC.

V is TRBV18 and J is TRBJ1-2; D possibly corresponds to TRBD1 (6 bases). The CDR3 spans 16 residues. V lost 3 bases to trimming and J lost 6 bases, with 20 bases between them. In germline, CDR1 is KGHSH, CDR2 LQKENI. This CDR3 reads CASSPTRSRGANGYTF. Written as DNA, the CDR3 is TGTGCCAGCTCACCTACCCGTTCGCGGGGGGCGAATGGCTACACCTTC.

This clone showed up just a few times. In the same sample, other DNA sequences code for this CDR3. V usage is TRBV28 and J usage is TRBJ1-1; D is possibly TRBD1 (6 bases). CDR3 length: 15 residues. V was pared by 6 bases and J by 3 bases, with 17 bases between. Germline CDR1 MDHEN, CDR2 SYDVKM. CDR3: CASSSQGRPDTEAFF. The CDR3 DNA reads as TGTGCCAGCAGCTCCCAGGGGAGGCCTGACACTGAAGCTTTCTTT.

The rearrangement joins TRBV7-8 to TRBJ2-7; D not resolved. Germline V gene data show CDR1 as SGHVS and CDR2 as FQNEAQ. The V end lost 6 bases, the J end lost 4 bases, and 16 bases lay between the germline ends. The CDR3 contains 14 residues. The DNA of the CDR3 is TGTGCCAGCAGGCCGAGGACCGGAGTATACGAGCAGTACTTC. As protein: CASRPRTGVYEQYF.

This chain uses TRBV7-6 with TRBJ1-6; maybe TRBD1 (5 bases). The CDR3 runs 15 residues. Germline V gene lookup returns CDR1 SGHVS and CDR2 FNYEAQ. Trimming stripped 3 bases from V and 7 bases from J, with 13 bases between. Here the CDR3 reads CASSFSGDLNSPLHF. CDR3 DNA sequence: TGTGCCAGCAGCTTTTCGGGGGACCTGAATTCACCCCTCCACTTT. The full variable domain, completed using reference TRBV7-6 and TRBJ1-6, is GAGVSQSPRYKVTKRGQDVALRCDPISGHVSLYWYRQALGQGPEFLTYFNYEAQQDKSGLPNDRFSAERPEGSISTLTIQRTEQRDSAMYRCASSFSGDLNSPLHFGNGTRLTVT.

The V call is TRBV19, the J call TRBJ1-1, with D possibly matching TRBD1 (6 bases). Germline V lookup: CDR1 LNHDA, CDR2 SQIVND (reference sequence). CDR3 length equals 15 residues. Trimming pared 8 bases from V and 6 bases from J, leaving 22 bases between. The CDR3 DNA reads TGTGCCAGTCAGTGGGACACCTATACCGGAGCTGAAGCTTTCTTT. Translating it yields CASQWDTYTGAEAFF.

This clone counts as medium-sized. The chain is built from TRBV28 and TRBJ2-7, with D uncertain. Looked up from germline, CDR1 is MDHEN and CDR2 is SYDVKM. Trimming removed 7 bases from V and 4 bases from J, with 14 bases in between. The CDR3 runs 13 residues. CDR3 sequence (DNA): TGTGCCAGCACTCCGGGTTTCCTATACGAGCAGTACTTC. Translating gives CASTPGFLYEQYF.

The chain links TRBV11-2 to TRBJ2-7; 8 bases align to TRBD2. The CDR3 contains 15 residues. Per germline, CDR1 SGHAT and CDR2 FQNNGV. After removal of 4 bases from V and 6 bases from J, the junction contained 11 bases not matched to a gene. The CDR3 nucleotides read TGTGCCAGCAGCTCCAACCCGGGGGGGCAGGGCGAGCAGTACTTC. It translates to CASSSNPGGQGEQYF.

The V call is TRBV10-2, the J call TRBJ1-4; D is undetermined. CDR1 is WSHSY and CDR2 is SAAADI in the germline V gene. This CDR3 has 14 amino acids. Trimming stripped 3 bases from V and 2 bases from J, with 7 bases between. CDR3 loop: CASSDVRTNEKLFF. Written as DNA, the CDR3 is TGCGCCAGCAGTGACGTGAGGACTAATGAAAAACTGTTTTTT.

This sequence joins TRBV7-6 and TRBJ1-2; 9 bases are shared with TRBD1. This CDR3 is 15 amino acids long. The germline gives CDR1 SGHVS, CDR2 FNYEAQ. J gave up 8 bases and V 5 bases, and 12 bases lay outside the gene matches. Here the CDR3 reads CASSPTQGAQGGYTF. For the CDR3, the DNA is TGTGCCAGCAGCCCAACACAGGGGGCTCAGGGAGGCTACACCTTC. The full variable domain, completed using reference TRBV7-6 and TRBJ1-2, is GAGVSQSPRYKVTKRGQDVALRCDPISGHVSLYWYRQALGQGPEFLTYFNYEAQQDKSGLPNDRFSAERPEGSISTLTIQRTEQRDSAMYRCASSPTQGAQGGYTFGSGTRLTVV.

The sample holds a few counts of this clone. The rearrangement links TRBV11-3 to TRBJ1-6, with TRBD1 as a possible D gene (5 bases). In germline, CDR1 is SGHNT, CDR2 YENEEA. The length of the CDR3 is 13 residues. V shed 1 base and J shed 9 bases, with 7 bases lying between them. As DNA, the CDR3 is TGTGCCAGCAGCTTAGTCCAGGGTTCACCCCTCCACTTT. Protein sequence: CASSLVQGSPLHF.

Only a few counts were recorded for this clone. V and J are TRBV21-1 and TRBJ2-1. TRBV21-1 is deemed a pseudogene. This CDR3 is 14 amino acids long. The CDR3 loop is CASSKGPGYSEQFF. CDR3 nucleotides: TGTGCCAGCAGCAAAGGGCCTGGGTATAGTGAGCAGTTCTTC.